Below, one TCR beta chain is given with its context. Its antigen is as yet unknown. CDR3 size: 12 residues. Germline loops: CDR1 KGHSH, CDR2 LQKENI. Trimming cost V 3 bases and J 5 bases, with 8 bases left between them. The record originates from a study of shared clonotypes between healthy human individuals. Study-wide background: Three CD4 naive, three CD4 memory, two CD8 naive and one CD8 memory plate were used per donor.

Study results and limitations: It was observed that approximately 5% of naive CD4 clonotypes were shared across four donors.

Sequencing was performed with immunoSEQ multiplex PCR; in TCRdb, only in-frame clones are kept and a portion is missing. The table includes 2 million to 2.5 million clones, 90% to 97% detected once. The chain couples TRBV18 to TRBJ2-7; D is perhaps TRBD1 (6 bases). Sequenced sample: naive CD4+ T cells sorted from blood. As to subset: CD45RA+ positively selected. This clonotype was sampled from a man aged 18 to 30 in good health. The CDR3 DNA reads as TGTGCCAGCTCACCGGGACATCACGAGCAGTACTTC. Its translation is CASSPGHHEQYF.